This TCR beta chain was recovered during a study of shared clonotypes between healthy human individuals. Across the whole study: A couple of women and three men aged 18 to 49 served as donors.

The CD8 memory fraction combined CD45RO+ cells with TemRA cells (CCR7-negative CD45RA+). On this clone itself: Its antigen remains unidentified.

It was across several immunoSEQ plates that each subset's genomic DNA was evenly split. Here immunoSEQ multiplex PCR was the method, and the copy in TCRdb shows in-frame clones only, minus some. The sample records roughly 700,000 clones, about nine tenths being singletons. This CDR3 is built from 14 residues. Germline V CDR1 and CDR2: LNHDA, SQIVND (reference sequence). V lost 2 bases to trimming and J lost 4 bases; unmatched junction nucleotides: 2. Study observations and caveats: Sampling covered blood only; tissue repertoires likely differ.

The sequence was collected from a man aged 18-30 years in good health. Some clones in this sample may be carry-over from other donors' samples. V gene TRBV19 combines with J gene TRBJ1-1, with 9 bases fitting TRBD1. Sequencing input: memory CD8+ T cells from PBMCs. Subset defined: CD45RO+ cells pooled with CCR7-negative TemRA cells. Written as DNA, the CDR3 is TGTGCCAGTAGTATAAGGACAGGGGCCACTGAAGCTTTCTTT. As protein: CASSIRTGATEAFF.